These T cell receptor beta chains were read from a single sample in a study of blood T cell repertoires in COVID-19. Sequenced by immunoSEQ multiplex PCR; TCRdb stores in-frame clones only, minus some. The table records 200,000 to 300,000 clones, around 87% of them present only once. Sequencing input: peripheral blood. Receptors were obtained from a woman aged 50 to 60 with acute or convalescent COVID-19. Each CDR3 is given with its conserved first and last residue. D genes are given only for firm matches. Size is stated for part of the rows, as once, few or many counts, or as a class when the clone is expanded.

D gene | J gene | V gene | clone size | CDR3 protein | CDR3 DNA
NA | TRBJ1-2 | TRBV9 | NA | CASSADKPNYGYTF | TGTGCCAGCAGCGCGGACAAACCCAACTATGGCTACACCTTC
TRBD2 | TRBJ2-1 | TRBV6-2/TRBV6-3 | NA | CASSYGGRADEQFF | TGTGCCAGCAGTTATGGCGGGAGGGCCGATGAGCAGTTCTTC
NA | TRBJ1-1 | TRBV5-1 | NA | CASSLWLNTEAFF | TGCGCCAGCAGCTTGTGGCTGAACACTGAAGCTTTCTTT
TRBD1 | TRBJ2-2 | TRBV27 | NA | CASSWLTGTGVTGELFF | TGTGCCAGCAGTTGGCTGACCGGGACAGGGGTCACCGGGGAGCTGTTTTTT
NA | TRBJ2-2 | TRBV7-3 | NA | CASSRPGIGELFF | TGTGCCAGCAGCCGCCCAGGTATCGGGGAGCTGTTTTTT
TRBD2 | TRBJ2-2 | TRBV24-1 | NA | CASGGTSGISNTGELFF | TGTGCCTCCGGAGGGACTAGCGGGATTTCGAACACCGGGGAGCTGTTTTTT
TRBD1 | TRBJ2-3 | TRBV24-1 | NA | CATSNRGVPTDTQYF | TGTGCCACCAGTAACAGGGGGGTCCCCACAGATACGCAGTATTTT
TRBD2 | TRBJ2-3 | TRBV2 | NA | CASRLLAGVSDTQYF | TGTGCCAGCAGGTTACTAGCGGGAGTCTCAGATACGCAGTATTTT
NA | TRBJ1-6 | TRBV6-5 | NA | CASSLGTPDNSPLHF | TGTGCCAGCAGTCTCGGGACACCAGATAATTCACCCCTCCACTTT
NA | TRBJ2-6 | TRBV4-1 | NA | CASSQVVHSGANVLTF | TGCGCCAGCAGCCAAGTAGTCCACTCTGGGGCCAACGTCCTGACTTTC
NA | TRBJ2-7 | TRBV28 | once | CAIGLYEQYF | TGTGCCATCGGACTGTACGAGCAGTACTTC
NA | TRBJ2-7 | TRBV28 | NA | CASSLSSDWLSYEQYF | TGTGCCAGCAGTTTATCCTCGGACTGGTTATCTTACGAGCAGTACTTC
NA | TRBJ1-2 | TRBV18 | NA | CASSPPRTPDGYTF | TGTGCCAGCTCACCACCAAGGACACCCGATGGCTACACCTTC
TRBD1 | TRBJ1-1 | TRBV27 | NA | CASSRGQGAVMNTEAFF | TGTGCCAGCAGTCGCGGACAGGGGGCGGTCATGAACACTGAAGCTTTCTTT
NA | TRBJ2-2 | TRBV27 | NA | CASSLPQNTGELFF | TGTGCCAGCAGTTTACCACAGAACACCGGGGAGCTGTTTTTT
NA | TRBJ2-2 | TRBV25-1 | NA | CASSRAAGELFF | TGTGCCAGCAGCAGGGCGGCCGGGGAGCTGTTTTTT
NA | TRBJ2-5 | TRBV28 | NA | CASSFRGGDRGPQYF | TGTGCCAGCAGTTTTCGCGGGGGGGACAGGGGTCCCCAGTACTTC
NA | TRBJ1-2 | TRBV18 | NA | CASSPYYYGYTF | TGTGCCAGCTCACCCTATTATTATGGCTACACCTTC
TRBD1 | TRBJ2-1 | TRBV24-1 | NA | CATSDSGTGSSEQFF | TGTGCCACCAGTGATTCCGGGACAGGGTCCTCTGAGCAGTTCTTC
NA | TRBJ2-1 | TRBV11-1 | NA | CASSSRQRDNEQFF | TGTGCCAGCAGCTCAAGACAGAGAGACAATGAGCAGTTCTTC
NA | TRBJ1-2 | TRBV6-6 | NA | CASSYPAKSRGYTF | TGTGCCAGCAGTTACCCCGCAAAAAGCCGGGGCTACACCTTC
NA | TRBJ1-6 | TRBV7-9 | NA | CASSLAVGNSPLHF | TGTGCCAGCAGCTTAGCGGTTGGCAATTCACCCCTCCACTTT
NA | TRBJ1-2 | TRBV24-1 | once | CAVSGNYGYTF | TGTGCCGTCTCCGGGAACTATGGCTACACCTTC
NA | TRBJ2-1 | TRBV5-1 | NA | CASTWGRGNEQFF | TGCGCCAGCACATGGGGGAGGGGGAATGAGCAGTTCTTC
TRBD1 | TRBJ1-4 | TRBV10-2 | NA | CASSSGQGEKLFF | TGCGCCAGCAGCTCAGGACAGGGGGAAAAACTGTTTTTT
NA | TRBJ1-6 | TRBV7-8 | NA | CASSLGGGRAPYNSPLHF | TGTGCCAGCAGCTTAGGGGGGGGGCGGGCCCCCTATAATTCACCCCTCCACTTT
TRBD1 | TRBJ2-7 | TRBV20-1 | NA | CSASAGGNLDEQYF | TGCAGTGCTAGTGCAGGGGGCAACTTGGACGAGCAGTACTTC
TRBD2 | TRBJ2-1 | TRBV5-4 | NA | CASSWRTSLINEQFF | TGTGCCAGCAGCTGGCGGACTAGCCTAATCAATGAGCAGTTCTTC
TRBD1 | TRBJ1-1 | TRBV4-2 | NA | CASSQFDRENTEAFF | TGTGCCAGCAGCCAATTCGACAGGGAGAACACTGAAGCTTTCTTT
NA | TRBJ1-2 | TRBV27 | NA | CASSPGDYGYTF | TGTGCCAGCAGTCCCGGGGACTATGGCTACACCTTC
NA | TRBJ1-5 | TRBV28 | NA | CASSSTQGWWGQPQHF | TGTGCCAGCAGTTCAACTCAGGGTTGGTGGGGACAGCCCCAGCATTTT
NA | TRBJ1-3 | TRBV18 | NA | CASSTTQGGYGNTIYF | TGTGCCAGCTCCACCACACAGGGTGGTTATGGAAACACCATATATTTT
TRBD1 | TRBJ2-3 | TRBV3-1/TRBV3-2 | NA | CASSQEGDRGTDTQYF | TGTGCCAGCAGCCAAGAAGGGGACAGGGGCACAGATACGCAGTATTTT
NA | TRBJ2-4 | TRBV27 | NA | CASSLSPGGLKNIQYF | TGTGCCAGCAGTTTAAGCCCTGGGGGCCTCAAAAACATTCAGTACTTC
NA | TRBJ2-7 | TRBV27 | NA | CASSLPPRGVMSYEQYF | TGTGCCAGCAGCCTCCCCCCCCGCGGAGTAATGTCCTACGAGCAGTACTTC
NA | TRBJ1-1 | TRBV5-6 | once | CASSLGTVNTEAFF | TGTGCCAGCAGCTTGGGGACAGTGAACACTGAAGCTTTCTTT
TRBD1 | TRBJ2-1 | TRBV5-6 | NA | CASSLEDRVNEQFF | TGTGCCAGCAGCTTGGAAGACAGGGTGAATGAGCAGTTCTTC
NA | TRBJ1-6 | TRBV9 | NA | CASSQGGGYNSPLHF | TGTGCCAGCAGCCAGGGAGGAGGATATAATTCACCCCTCCACTTT
TRBD1 | TRBJ1-5 | TRBV28 | NA | CASSLQGAVQPQHF | TGTGCCAGCAGTCTACAGGGGGCGGTTCAGCCCCAGCATTTT
NA | TRBJ2-2 | TRBV5-4 | once | CASSLDRVGELFF | TGTGCCAGCAGCTTGGACCGGGTCGGGGAGCTGTTTTTT